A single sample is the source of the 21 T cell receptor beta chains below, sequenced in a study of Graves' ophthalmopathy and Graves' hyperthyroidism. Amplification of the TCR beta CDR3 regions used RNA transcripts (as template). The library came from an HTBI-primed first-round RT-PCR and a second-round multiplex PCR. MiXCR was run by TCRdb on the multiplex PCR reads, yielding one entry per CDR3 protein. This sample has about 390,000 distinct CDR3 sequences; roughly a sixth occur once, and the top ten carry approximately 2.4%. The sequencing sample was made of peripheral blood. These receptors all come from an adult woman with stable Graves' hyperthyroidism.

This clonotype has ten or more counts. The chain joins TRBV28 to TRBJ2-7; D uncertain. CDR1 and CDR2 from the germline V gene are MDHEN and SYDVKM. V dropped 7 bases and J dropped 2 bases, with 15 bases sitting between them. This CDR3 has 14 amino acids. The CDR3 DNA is TGTGCCAGCACGAAGGTTTCGGGCCCCTACGAGCAGTACTTC. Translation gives CASTKVSGPYEQYF.

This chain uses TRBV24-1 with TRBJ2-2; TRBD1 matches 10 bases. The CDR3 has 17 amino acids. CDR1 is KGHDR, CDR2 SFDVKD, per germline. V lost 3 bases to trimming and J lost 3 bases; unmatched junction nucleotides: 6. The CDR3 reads CATSDPGQGIHTGELFF. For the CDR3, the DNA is TGTGCCACCAGTGATCCGGGACAGGGGATTCACACCGGGGAGCTGTTTTTT.

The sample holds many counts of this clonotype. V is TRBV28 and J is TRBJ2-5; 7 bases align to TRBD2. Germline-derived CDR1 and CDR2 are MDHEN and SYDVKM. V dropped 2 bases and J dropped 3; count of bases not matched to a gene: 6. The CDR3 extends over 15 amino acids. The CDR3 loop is CASSLNGRTKETQYF. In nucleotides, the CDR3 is TGTGCCAGCAGTTTAAACGGGAGGACAAAAGAGACCCAGTACTTC.

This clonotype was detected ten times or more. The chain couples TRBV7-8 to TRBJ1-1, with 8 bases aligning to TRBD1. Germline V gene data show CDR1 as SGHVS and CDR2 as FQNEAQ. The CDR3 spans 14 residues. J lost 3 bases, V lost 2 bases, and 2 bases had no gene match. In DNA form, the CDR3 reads TGTGCCAGCAGCTTAATGACAGGGGACACTGAAGCTTTCTTT. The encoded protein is CASSLMTGDTEAFF.

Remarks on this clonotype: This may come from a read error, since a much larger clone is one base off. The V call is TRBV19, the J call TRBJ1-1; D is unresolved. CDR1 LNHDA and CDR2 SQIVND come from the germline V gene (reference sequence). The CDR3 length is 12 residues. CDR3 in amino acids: CTSRLRDTEAFF. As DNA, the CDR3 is TGTACCAGTAGGTTGCGAGACACTGAAGCTTTCTTT.

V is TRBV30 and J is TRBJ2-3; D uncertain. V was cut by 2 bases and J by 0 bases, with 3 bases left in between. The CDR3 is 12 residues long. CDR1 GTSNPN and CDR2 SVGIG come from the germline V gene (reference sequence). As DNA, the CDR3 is TGTGCCTGGAGTTCAAGCACAGATACGCAGTATTTT. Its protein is CAWSSSTDTQYF.

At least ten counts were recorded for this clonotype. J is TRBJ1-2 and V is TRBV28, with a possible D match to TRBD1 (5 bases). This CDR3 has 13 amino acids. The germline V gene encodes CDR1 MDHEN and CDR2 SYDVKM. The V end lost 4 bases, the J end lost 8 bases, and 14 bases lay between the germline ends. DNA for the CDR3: TGTGCCAGCAGTTGGACGCGACAGTCAGGCTACACCTTC. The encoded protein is CASSWTRQSGYTF.

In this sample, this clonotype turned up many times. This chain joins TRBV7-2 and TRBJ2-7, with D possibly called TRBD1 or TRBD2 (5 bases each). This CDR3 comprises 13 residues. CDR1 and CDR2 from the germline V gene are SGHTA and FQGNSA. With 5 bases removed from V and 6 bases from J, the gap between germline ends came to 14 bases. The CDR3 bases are TGTGCCAGCAGCGGGACCTTGCCCTCCGAGCAGTACTTC. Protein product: CASSGTLPSEQYF.

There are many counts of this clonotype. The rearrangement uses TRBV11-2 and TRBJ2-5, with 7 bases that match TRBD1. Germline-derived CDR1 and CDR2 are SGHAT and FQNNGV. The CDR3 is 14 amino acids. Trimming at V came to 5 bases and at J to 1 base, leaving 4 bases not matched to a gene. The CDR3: CASSQRDSQETQYF. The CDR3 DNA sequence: TGTGCCAGCAGCCAACGGGACAGCCAAGAGACCCAGTACTTC. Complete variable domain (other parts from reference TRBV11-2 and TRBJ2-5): EAGVAQSPRYKIIEKRQSVAFWCNPISGHATLYWYQQILGQGPKLLIQFQNNGVVDDSQLPKDRFSAERLKGVDSTLKIQPAKLEDSAVYLCASSQRDSQETQYFGPGTRLLVL.

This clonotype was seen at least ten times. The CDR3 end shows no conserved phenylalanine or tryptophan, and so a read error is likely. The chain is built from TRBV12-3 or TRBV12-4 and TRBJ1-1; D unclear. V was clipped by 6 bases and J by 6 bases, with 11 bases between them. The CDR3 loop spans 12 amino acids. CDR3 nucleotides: TGTGCCAGCAGCCCTGACGCTTCTGAAGCTTTCTCT. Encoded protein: CASSPDASEAFS.

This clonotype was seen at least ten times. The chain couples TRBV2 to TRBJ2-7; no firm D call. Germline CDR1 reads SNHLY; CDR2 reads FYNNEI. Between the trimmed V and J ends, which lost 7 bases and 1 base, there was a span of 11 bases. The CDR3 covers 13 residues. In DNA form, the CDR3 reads TGTGCCAGCATAGGCCCCTTTTCCTACGAGCAGTACTTC. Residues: CASIGPFSYEQYF.

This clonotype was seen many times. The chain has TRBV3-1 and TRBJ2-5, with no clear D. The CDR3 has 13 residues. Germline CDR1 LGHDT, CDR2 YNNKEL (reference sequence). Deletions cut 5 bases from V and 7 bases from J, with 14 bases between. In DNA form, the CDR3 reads TGTGCCAGCAGCGAGGCGGCTTGGGGGACCCAGTACTTC. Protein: CASSEAAWGTQYF.

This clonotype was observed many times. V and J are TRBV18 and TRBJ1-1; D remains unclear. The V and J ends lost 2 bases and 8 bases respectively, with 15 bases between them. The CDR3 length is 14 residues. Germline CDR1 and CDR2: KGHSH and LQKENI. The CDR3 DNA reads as TGTGCCAGCTCACCAGATAGGGTCGGGTCCGAAGCTTTCTTT. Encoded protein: CASSPDRVGSEAFF.

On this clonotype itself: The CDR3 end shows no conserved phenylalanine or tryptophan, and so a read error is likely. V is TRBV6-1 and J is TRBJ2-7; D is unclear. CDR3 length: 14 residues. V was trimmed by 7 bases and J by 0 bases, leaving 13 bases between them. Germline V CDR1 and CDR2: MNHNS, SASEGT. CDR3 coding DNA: TGTGCCAGCAACCTCGCCCCTCACTCCTACGAGCAGTACTAC. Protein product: CASNLAPHSYEQYY.

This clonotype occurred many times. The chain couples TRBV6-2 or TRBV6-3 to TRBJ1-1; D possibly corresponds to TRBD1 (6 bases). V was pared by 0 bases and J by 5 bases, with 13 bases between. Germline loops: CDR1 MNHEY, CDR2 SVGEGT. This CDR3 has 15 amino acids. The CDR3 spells CASSYSTGGWTEAFF. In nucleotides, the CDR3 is TGTGCCAGCAGTTACTCGACTGGGGGCTGGACTGAAGCTTTCTTT.

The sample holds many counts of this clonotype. The CDR3 is CASSEGLAGVRETQYF. The CDR3 coding sequence is TGCGCCAGCAGCGAAGGACTAGCGGGAGTCCGGGAGACCCAGTACTTC. The chain uses TRBV5-1 and TRBJ2-5, with 13 bases that match TRBD2. V was pared by 4 bases and J by 5 bases, with 8 bases of the junction left unmatched. CDR1 is SGHRS, CDR2 YFSETQ, per germline. The CDR3 sequence is 16 residues long.

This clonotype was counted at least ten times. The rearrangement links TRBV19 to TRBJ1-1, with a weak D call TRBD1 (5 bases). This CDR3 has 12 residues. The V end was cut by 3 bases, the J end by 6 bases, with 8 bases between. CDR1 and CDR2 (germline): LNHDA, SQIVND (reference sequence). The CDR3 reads CASSIGGSEAFF. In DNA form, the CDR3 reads TGTGCCAGTAGTATTGGGGGTTCTGAAGCTTTCTTT.

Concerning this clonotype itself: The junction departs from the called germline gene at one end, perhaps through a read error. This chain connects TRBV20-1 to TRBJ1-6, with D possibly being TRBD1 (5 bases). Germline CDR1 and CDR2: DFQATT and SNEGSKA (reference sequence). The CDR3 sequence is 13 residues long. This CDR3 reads CSASREYSSPLHF. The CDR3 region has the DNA TGCAGTGCTAGCAGGGAGTATAGTTCACCCCTCCACTTT.

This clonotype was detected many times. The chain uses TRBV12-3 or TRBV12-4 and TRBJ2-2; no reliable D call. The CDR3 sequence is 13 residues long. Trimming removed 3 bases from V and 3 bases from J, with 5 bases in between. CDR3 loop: CASSFWDTGELFF. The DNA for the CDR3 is TGTGCCAGCAGTTTTTGGGACACCGGGGAGCTGTTTTTT.

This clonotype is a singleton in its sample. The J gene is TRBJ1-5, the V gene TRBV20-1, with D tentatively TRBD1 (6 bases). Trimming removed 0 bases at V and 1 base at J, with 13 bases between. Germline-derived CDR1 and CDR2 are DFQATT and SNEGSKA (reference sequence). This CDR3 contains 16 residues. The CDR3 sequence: CSARDYRDGSNQPQHF. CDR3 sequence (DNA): TGCAGTGCTAGAGATTACAGGGATGGAAGCAATCAGCCCCAGCATTTT.

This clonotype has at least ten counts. CDR3: CASSTTGEIGEQYF. CDR3 bases: TGCGCCAGCAGCACAACAGGGGAAATAGGTGAGCAGTACTTC. The gene calls are TRBV5-1 and TRBJ2-7; 7 bases align to TRBD1. V was pared by 4 bases and J by 7 bases, with 11 bases of the junction left unmatched. Germline CDR1 SGHRS, CDR2 YFSETQ. This CDR3 contains 14 residues.